The entry that follows covers one T cell receptor (beta chain) sequence. Its antigen is unidentified. This sample is part of a study of cytomegalovirus exposure and HLA in healthy donors. Whole-study context: Counted in an early data release were roughly 81 million unique TCRs from HLA-typed donors. Whole-study results and caveats: The presence/absence work took it that sequencing depth was about the same across donors. Upon later analysis, HLA-associated TCR beta chains proved more clonally expanded than other, equally common chains.

This CDR3 contains 12 residues. The germline V and J ends were trimmed by 8 bases and 7 bases, with 14 bases remaining between them. CDR1 MNHNS and CDR2 SASEGT come from the germline V gene. PCR employed 60 Vbeta and 13 Jbeta primers. Method: immunoSEQ multiplex PCR; TCRdb's copy keeps in-frame clones and lacks some. The sample yields 150,000 or so clones, 68% seen once. The genes are TRBV6-1 and TRBJ1-1; D call uncertain. Sequencing used PBMCs. This receptor was taken from a man aged 25-45 years in good health and CMV-seropositive. DNA of the CDR3: TGTGCCAGCTCTGGGCGGGGATTTGAAGCTTTCTTT. It specifies CASSGRGFEAFF.